Listed below are T cell receptor beta chains from one sample, sequenced in a study of T cell responses to AZD1222 COVID-19 vaccine. Libraries were prepared by immunoSEQ multiplex PCR; TCRdb keeps only in-frame clonotypes and omits some of them. The sample contains about 160,000 clones, 90% of which appear only once. The source was peripheral blood, collected on day 0 of AZD1222 vaccination. These TCRs come from an adult in good health. Both conserved end residues are part of each CDR3. A D gene is named only where the DNA matches it firmly. Expanded clones are given a class, and other clones once, few, many or no size at all.

V gene: TRBV6-2/TRBV6-3; clone size: NA; D gene: NA; J gene: TRBJ1-4; CDR3 DNA: TGTGCCAGCAGTTACTTGGGGGATGCTAATGAAAAACTGTTTTTT; CDR3 protein: CASSYLGDANEKLFF
V gene: TRBV9; clone size: few; D gene: NA; J gene: TRBJ2-6; CDR3 DNA: TGTGCCAGCAGCGTAGTTGGTTCCGGGGCCAACGTCCTGACTTTC; CDR3 protein: CASSVVGSGANVLTF
V gene: TRBV27; clone size: NA; D gene: NA; J gene: TRBJ1-4; CDR3 DNA: TGTGCCAGCACGGGACGGAGGGGTGAAAAACTGTTTTTT; CDR3 protein: CASTGRRGEKLFF
V gene: TRBV11-2; clone size: NA; D gene: NA; J gene: TRBJ2-5; CDR3 DNA: TGTGCCAGCAGCTTAGAAGGGGGAGGAGCGGAGGAGACCCAGTACTTC; CDR3 protein: CASSLEGGGAEETQYF
V gene: TRBV19; clone size: NA; D gene: NA; J gene: TRBJ2-2; CDR3 DNA: TGTGCCAGTAGTACGTACGGGGAGCTGTTTTTT; CDR3 protein: CASSTYGELFF
V gene: TRBV6-5; clone size: NA; D gene: NA; J gene: TRBJ2-7; CDR3 DNA: TGTGCCAGCAGAGATTCTTGGGTCTCCTACGAGCAGTACTTC; CDR3 protein: CASRDSWVSYEQYF
V gene: TRBV7-2; clone size: NA; D gene: NA; J gene: TRBJ1-1; CDR3 DNA: TGTGCCAGCAGCAGAGACGGGGGGCCCGCTGAAGCTTTCTTT; CDR3 protein: CASSRDGGPAEAFF
V gene: TRBV7-2; clone size: NA; D gene: TRBD1; J gene: TRBJ1-4; CDR3 DNA: TGTGCCAGCAGCTCCTACAGGGGTGCAACTAATGAAAAACTGTTTTTT; CDR3 protein: CASSSYRGATNEKLFF
V gene: TRBV7-3; clone size: NA; D gene: TRBD1; J gene: TRBJ2-6; CDR3 DNA: TGTGCCAGCAGCTTAAAGACAGGGTTAGGGGCCAACGTCCTGACTTTC; CDR3 protein: CASSLKTGLGANVLTF
V gene: TRBV14; clone size: NA; D gene: TRBD2; J gene: TRBJ2-7; CDR3 DNA: TGTGCCAGCAGCCAAGGACTAGCGGGGGGAAGCTACGAGCAGTACTTC; CDR3 protein: CASSQGLAGGSYEQYF
V gene: TRBV4-1; clone size: NA; D gene: TRBD1; J gene: TRBJ1-2; CDR3 DNA: TGCGCCAGCAGCCAAGATCGGACAGGGGGGGCCTCTAACTATGGCTACACCTTC; CDR3 protein: CASSQDRTGGASNYGYTF
V gene: TRBV28; clone size: NA; D gene: NA; J gene: TRBJ1-2; CDR3 DNA: TGTGCCAGCAGTCCTGGCGGGAACTATGGCTACACCTTC; CDR3 protein: CASSPGGNYGYTF
V gene: TRBV3-1/TRBV3-2; clone size: NA; D gene: TRBD2; J gene: TRBJ2-7; CDR3 DNA: TGTGCCAGCAGTCCTAGCGGGGGGCCCTACGAGCAGTACTTC; CDR3 protein: CASSPSGGPYEQYF
V gene: TRBV3-1/TRBV3-2; clone size: NA; D gene: TRBD1; J gene: TRBJ1-2; CDR3 DNA: TGTGCCAGCAGCATTTTTAGGACAGGGAGTTATGGCTACACCTTC; CDR3 protein: CASSIFRTGSYGYTF
V gene: TRBV27; clone size: NA; D gene: NA; J gene: TRBJ2-3; CDR3 DNA: TGTGCCAGCAGTTCCTACACAACAGATACGCAGTATTTT; CDR3 protein: CASSSYTTDTQYF
V gene: TRBV19; clone size: NA; D gene: NA; J gene: TRBJ2-2; CDR3 DNA: TGTGCCAGTAAAGTAGGATTGAACACCGGGGAGCTGTTTTTT; CDR3 protein: CASKVGLNTGELFF
V gene: TRBV28; clone size: once; D gene: NA; J gene: TRBJ1-4; CDR3 DNA: TGTGCCAGCAGCCGCACCCCGACGCTGAGGTTATTTTTT; CDR3 protein: CASSRTPTLRLFF
V gene: TRBV15; clone size: NA; D gene: NA; J gene: TRBJ1-1; CDR3 DNA: TGTGCCACCAGTATGTCTGGGACGAACACTGAAGCTTTCTTT; CDR3 protein: CATSMSGTNTEAFF
V gene: TRBV6-2/TRBV6-3; clone size: once; D gene: NA; J gene: TRBJ2-7; CDR3 DNA: TGTGCCAGCAGTTACAGCTTCACCTCCTACGAGCAGTACTTC; CDR3 protein: CASSYSFTSYEQYF
V gene: TRBV7-8; clone size: NA; D gene: NA; J gene: TRBJ1-1; CDR3 DNA: TGTGCCAGCAGCTCACGCCCGGACTCCTCGACTGAAGCTTTCTTT; CDR3 protein: CASSSRPDSSTEAFF
V gene: TRBV5-1; clone size: NA; D gene: NA; J gene: TRBJ1-6; CDR3 DNA: TGCGCCAGCAGCTCGGGGGCCACAGGGAATTCACCCCTCCACTTT; CDR3 protein: CASSSGATGNSPLHF
V gene: TRBV5-1; clone size: NA; D gene: NA; J gene: TRBJ2-7; CDR3 DNA: TGCGCCAGCAGCTTAAACCTCAGAGCCTACGAGCAGTACTTC; CDR3 protein: CASSLNLRAYEQYF
V gene: TRBV7-3; clone size: NA; D gene: NA; J gene: TRBJ2-3; CDR3 DNA: TGTGCCAGCAGCTCAGGGCCCCCAGATACGCAGTATTTT; CDR3 protein: CASSSGPPDTQYF